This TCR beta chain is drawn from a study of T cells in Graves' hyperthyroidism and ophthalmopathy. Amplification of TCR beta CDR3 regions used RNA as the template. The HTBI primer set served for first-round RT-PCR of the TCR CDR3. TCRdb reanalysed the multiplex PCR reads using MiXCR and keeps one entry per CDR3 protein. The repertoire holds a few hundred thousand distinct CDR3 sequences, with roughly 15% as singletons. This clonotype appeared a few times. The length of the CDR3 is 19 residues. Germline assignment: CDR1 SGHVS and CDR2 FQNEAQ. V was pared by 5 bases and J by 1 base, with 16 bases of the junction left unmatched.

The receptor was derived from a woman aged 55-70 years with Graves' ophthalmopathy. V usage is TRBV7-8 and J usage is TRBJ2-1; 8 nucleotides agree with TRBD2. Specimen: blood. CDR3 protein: CASSLPVSGSGGSYNEQFF. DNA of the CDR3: TGTGCCAGCAGCCTCCCGGTAAGCGGGAGTGGGGGATCCTACAATGAGCAGTTCTTC.